Detailed here is one T cell receptor (beta chain). Its antigen is unknown. TCRdb keeps only in-frame clones here, not all; method: immunoSEQ multiplex PCR. The sample has about 24,000 clones, around 64% seen once; the top ten hold roughly 5%. The data are from a study of tumor-infiltrating lymphocytes in localized non-small cell lung cancer. The overall study: Tumor tissue and non-adjacent uninvolved lung came from each patient.

Findings and caveats of the study: Each assay used a separate piece of the same tissue. No link was found between tumor T-cell fraction and recurrence-free survival.

The CDR3 is 15 amino acids. Germline V CDR1 and CDR2: KGHSH, LQKENI. V was pared by 4 bases and J by 3 bases, with 6 bases of the junction left unmatched. The sequenced sample was lung tumor tissue. The chain employs TRBV18 and TRBJ1-1; 9 positions match TRBD1. This receptor was obtained from a human donor with non-small cell lung cancer. As DNA, the CDR3 is TGTGCCAGCTCACTATCGGACAGGGGCGACACTGAAGCTTTCTTT. Amino acid sequence: CASSLSDRGDTEAFF.